Below, 27 T cell receptor beta chains from the same sample are listed, as sequenced in a study of beta chain features in type 1 diabetes. The isolated RNA, all of it, was reverse transcribed, so expressed TCRB transcripts were what got sequenced. The data were produced by immunoSEQ multiplex PCR, yet TCRdb's version contains in-frame clones alone and is incomplete. The sample shows fewer than 550,000 clones, 10% to 12% of them seen only once. The sequencing input was naive CD4+ T cells from blood. The receptors come from a woman under 30 in good health.

This clone has only a few counts. Other DNA sequences of this sample code for an identical CDR3. V is TRBV15 and J is TRBJ2-7; D is uncertain. Trimming removed 0 bases at V and 3 bases at J, with 6 bases between. The CDR3 runs 13 residues. In germline, CDR1 is LNHNV, CDR2 YYDKDF (reference sequence). CDR3 sequence: CATSRDRGYEQYF. As DNA, the CDR3 is TGTGCCACCAGCAGAGATCGTGGCTACGAGCAGTACTTC. Complete variable domain (other parts from reference TRBV15 and TRBJ2-7): DAMVIQNPRYQVTQFGKPVTLSCSQTLNHNVMYWYQQKSSQAPKLLFHYYDKDFNNEADTPDNFQSRRPNTSFCFLDIRSPGLGDTAMYLCATSRDRGYEQYFGPGTRLTVT.

This rearrangement joins TRBV5-1 to TRBJ2-5; possibly TRBD1 for D (6 bases). Germline values: CDR1 SGHRS, CDR2 YFSETQ. The CDR3 is 14 residues long. V was shortened by 0 bases and J by 1 base, with 7 bases between the two germline ends. CDR3 nucleotide sequence: TGCGCCAGCAGCTTGGTGGGGGCCCAAGAGACCCAGTACTTC. Translating it yields CASSLVGAQETQYF.

Only a few counts were recorded for this clone. This sequence joins TRBV5-6 and TRBJ2-1; 7 bases map to TRBD1. The CDR3 loop spans 16 amino acids. With V trimmed by 6 bases and J by 4 bases, 13 bases remained unmatched. The germline CDR1 and CDR2 sequences are SGHDT and YYEEEE. Here the CDR3 reads CASTMTGTEAYNEQFF. CDR3 bases: TGTGCCAGCACCATGACCGGGACAGAAGCGTACAATGAGCAGTTCTTC. The whole variable domain, filled in from reference TRBV5-6 and TRBJ2-1, reads DAGVTQSPTHLIKTRGQQVTLRCSPKSGHDTVSWYQQALGQGPQFIFQYYEEEERQRGNFPDRFSGHQFPNYSSELNVNALLLGDSALYLCASTMTGTEAYNEQFFGPGTRLTVL.

The chain recombines TRBV30 with TRBJ2-3; a weak D match, TRBD1 (5 bases). CDR3 length equals 15 residues. Germline V gene data show CDR1 as GTSNPN and CDR2 as SVGIG (reference sequence). Trimming left V 7 bases short and J 6 bases short, with 23 bases between. The CDR3 region is CASRARQGKGDTQYF. The CDR3 DNA reads as TGTGCCTCCAGGGCGAGGCAGGGTAAAGGGGATACGCAGTATTTT.

The chain recombines TRBV2 with TRBJ1-1; TRBD1 might be the D (5 bases). V lost 3 bases and J lost 6, with 11 bases in between. Germline CDR1 SNHLY, CDR2 FYNNEI. The CDR3 consists of 13 residues. Written as DNA, the CDR3 is TGTGCCAGCAGTGATCCCCCGGGGCCTGAAGCTTTCTTT. Its translation is CASSDPPGPEAFF.

The rearrangement joins TRBV7-9 to TRBJ1-1; 7 nucleotides match TRBD1. CDR1 is SEHNR and CDR2 is FQNEAQ in the germline V gene (reference sequence). There are 16 residues in the CDR3. With V trimmed by 5 bases and J by 6 bases, 15 bases remained unmatched. The DNA for the CDR3 is TGTGCCAGCAGCGCCTCGGCCACAGGGGAACGGGCTGAAGCTTTCTTT. Translation gives CASSASATGERAEAFF.

The V gene is TRBV15, the J gene TRBJ2-3; 14 bases are shared with TRBD2. Losses at the gene ends were 6 bases for V and 9 bases for J; bases not matched to a gene: 11. The CDR3 has 16 residues. Germline V gene sequence: CDR1 LNHNV, CDR2 YYDKDF (reference sequence). CDR3 bases: TGTGCCACCAGTGTCACCAGGGGACTAGCGGGAGTCACGCAGTATTTT. Its translation: CATSVTRGLAGVTQYF.

This clone has a handful of counts. At the DNA level, this CDR3 is encoded by other sequences in the same sample as well. The chain has TRBV7-8 and TRBJ2-1, with 12 nucleotides matching TRBD2. CDR1 is SGHVS, CDR2 FQNEAQ, per germline. V gave up 4 bases and J gave up 4 bases; unmatched junction bases: 5. The CDR3 length is 16 residues. This CDR3 reads CASSSRTSGEYNEQFF. The CDR3 DNA follows: TGTGCCAGCAGCTCCAGGACTAGCGGGGAGTACAATGAGCAGTTCTTC.

This clone appeared many times. The chain joins TRBV21-1 to TRBJ2-7. TRBV21-1 is described as a pseudogene. This CDR3 contains 14 residues. DNA of the CDR3: TGTGCCAGCAGCAAGAGGTACAGACCCCACGAGCAGTACTTC. It encodes CASSKRYRPHEQYF.

The chain uses TRBV5-1 and TRBJ2-5, with D possibly called TRBD1 or TRBD2 (6 bases each). Germline V gene data show CDR1 as SGHRS and CDR2 as YFSETQ. The CDR3 covers 13 residues. The ends were cut back, 2 bases at V and 5 bases at J, with 10 bases in the middle. The CDR3 loop is CASSLGGPETQYF. In DNA, the CDR3 is TGCGCCAGCAGCTTAGGGGGGCCCGAGACCCAGTACTTC.

This rearrangement joins TRBV15 to TRBJ2-5; D is ambiguous. The CDR3 sequence is 15 residues long. Trimming cost V 4 bases and J 0 bases, with 12 bases left between them. Germline assignment: CDR1 LNHNV and CDR2 YYDKDF (reference sequence). In DNA form, the CDR3 reads TGTGCCACCAGCACCCAGACACAGTACCAAGAGACCCAGTACTTC. Its translation is CATSTQTQYQETQYF.

The rearrangement joins TRBV27 to TRBJ1-2, with D possibly being TRBD1 (6 bases). The CDR3 totals 14 residues. The germline V gene has CDR1 MNHEY and CDR2 SMNVEV (reference sequence). Trimming took 6 bases from V and 4 from J, leaving 15 bases between them. The CDR3 loop is CASRSVGGPYGYTF. DNA for the CDR3: TGTGCCAGCAGGTCCGTGGGGGGGCCCTATGGCTACACCTTC.

The genes are TRBV2 and TRBJ2-1, with D perhaps matching TRBD1 (7 bases). Germline-derived CDR1 and CDR2 are SNHLY and FYNNEI. With 2 bases removed from V and 6 bases from J, the gap between germline ends came to 14 bases. CDR3 length: 15 amino acids. CDR3 nucleotide sequence: TGTGCCAGCAGTGAAAGGCAGGGGGGACGCAATGAGCAGTTCTTC. It translates to CASSERQGGRNEQFF.

Concerning this clone itself: Other DNA sequences of this sample code for an identical CDR3. V is TRBV7-2 and J is TRBJ1-5; D gene uncertain. Germline V gives CDR1 SGHTA, CDR2 FQGNSA. The CDR3 runs to 14 residues. V was shortened by 1 base and J by 4 bases, with 8 bases between the two germline ends. In DNA, the CDR3 is TGTGCCAGCAGCTTAGTGGGCGGAAATCAGCCCCAGCATTTT. Its protein is CASSLVGGNQPQHF.

The chain links TRBV28 to TRBJ1-4, with no clear D. The ends were cut back, 6 bases at V and 8 bases at J, with 16 bases in the middle. Germline V gives CDR1 MDHEN, CDR2 SYDVKM. There are 14 residues in the CDR3. CDR3 in amino acids: CASSLGGIEEKLFF. The CDR3 coding sequence is TGTGCCAGCAGCTTGGGAGGGATAGAGGAAAAACTGTTTTTT.

This clone was seen only a few times. J is TRBJ2-5 and V is TRBV11-3; no firm D call. V was shortened by 3 bases and J by 4 bases, with 9 bases between the two germline ends. This CDR3 has 13 residues. Per the germline V gene, CDR1 is SGHNT and CDR2 is YENEEA. The CDR3 loop is CASSFSLGETQYF. The CDR3 DNA is TGTGCCAGCAGCTTTAGTCTCGGAGAGACCCAGTACTTC.

V gene TRBV7-9 combines with J gene TRBJ1-1; unclear D gene. Germline V CDR1 and CDR2: SEHNR, FQNEAQ (reference sequence). This CDR3 spans 13 amino acids. V was pared by 3 bases and J by 0 bases, with 5 bases between. The CDR3 bases are TGTGCCAGCAGCTTCTTCATGAACACTGAAGCTTTCTTT. Translation: CASSFFMNTEAFF. Full variable domain (outside the CDR3, taken from reference TRBV7-9 and TRBJ1-1): DTGVSQNPRHKITKRGQNVTFRCDPISEHNRLYWYRQTLGQGPEFLTYFQNEAQLEKSRLLSDRFSAERPKGSFSTLEIQRTEQGDSAMYLCASSFFMNTEAFFGQGTRLTVV.

The V and J genes are TRBV28 and TRBJ2-2; D might be TRBD1 (6 bases). This CDR3 region has 14 residues. The germline V and J ends were trimmed by 4 bases and 9 bases, with 15 bases remaining between them. Germline CDR1 MDHEN, CDR2 SYDVKM. The chain's CDR3 is CASSSGQKNRELFF. The CDR3 DNA follows: TGTGCCAGCAGTTCAGGACAGAAGAATCGGGAGCTGTTTTTT.

V usage is TRBV30 and J usage is TRBJ2-3; no clear D gene. This CDR3 comprises 11 residues. The germline V and J ends were trimmed by 7 bases and 0 bases, with 5 bases remaining between them. Germline V gives CDR1 GTSNPN, CDR2 SVGIG (reference sequence). The CDR3 protein is CASGSTDTQYF. CDR3 in DNA: TGTGCCTCAGGCAGCACAGATACGCAGTATTTT.

The chain joins TRBV7-9 to TRBJ1-6; 8 bases map to TRBD1. V dropped 8 bases and J dropped 2; count of bases not matched to a gene: 8. The CDR3 is 16 amino acids. CDR1 and CDR2 from the germline V gene are SEHNR and FQNEAQ (reference sequence). CDR3 protein: CASGEDRVTYNSPLHF. In DNA form, the CDR3 reads TGTGCCAGCGGGGAGGACAGGGTGACCTATAATTCACCCCTCCACTTT.

This clone was recorded once. The chain uses TRBV9 and TRBJ1-1; D not resolved. Germline CDR1 reads SGDLS; CDR2 reads YYNGEE. This CDR3 comprises 13 residues. The ends were cut back, 0 bases at V and 4 bases at J, with 7 bases in the middle. This CDR3 is CASSVDSFTEAFF. Written as DNA, the CDR3 is TGTGCCAGCAGCGTAGACAGCTTCACTGAAGCTTTCTTT. The entire variable domain, with the rest obtained from reference TRBV9 and TRBJ1-1, is as follows: DSGVTQTPKHLITATGQRVTLRCSPRSGDLSVYWYQQSLDQGLQFLIQYYNGEERAKGNILERFSAQQFPDLHSELNLSSLELGDSALYFCASSVDSFTEAFFGQGTRLTVV.

This clone was seen only a few times. The chain combines TRBV28 with TRBJ2-7; D uncertain. V was cut by 5 bases and J by 8 bases, with 13 bases left in between. Germline CDR1 reads MDHEN; CDR2 reads SYDVKM. The CDR3 runs 12 residues. The CDR3 DNA is TGTGCCAGCAGTAACCTAAAGGAGCAGCAGTACGTC. Encoded protein: CASSNLKEQQYV.

This clone appeared a few times. The chain joins TRBV6-6 to TRBJ2-1, with TRBD2 matching over 12 bases. Germline-derived CDR1 and CDR2 are MNHNY and SVGAGI (reference sequence). After removal of 6 bases from V and 8 bases from J, the junction contained 8 bases not matched to a gene. The CDR3 loop spans 15 amino acids. CDR3: CASRARLAGDDEQFF. In DNA, the CDR3 is TGTGCCAGCAGGGCACGACTAGCGGGAGACGATGAGCAGTTCTTC.

This rearrangement joins TRBV10-3 to TRBJ1-2; 12 nucleotides agree with TRBD1. Looked up from germline, CDR1 is ENHRY and CDR2 is SYGVKD. The CDR3 has 17 residues. V shed 3 bases and J 5 bases; nucleotides not matched to a gene: 10. The CDR3 protein is CAISDPGTGGDLYGYTF. The CDR3 DNA reads TGTGCCATCAGTGACCCCGGGACAGGGGGCGATCTGTATGGCTACACCTTC.

The CDR3 here is CASSSQVVEDTQYF. DNA of the CDR3: TGTGCCAGCAGCTCCCAGGTCGTGGAGGATACGCAGTATTTT. This chain connects TRBV5-4 to TRBJ2-3, with D hard to call. Germline CDR1 is SGHNT and CDR2 is YYREEE (reference sequence). V dropped 3 bases and J dropped 6 bases, with 14 bases sitting between them. The length of the CDR3 is 14 residues.

This clone was counted only a few times. The gene calls are TRBV7-9 and TRBJ2-3; D might be TRBD1 (5 bases). CDR1 and CDR2 from the germline V gene are SEHNR and FQNEAQ (reference sequence). The V end lost 7 bases, the J end lost 1 base, and 9 bases lay between the germline ends. The CDR3 is 13 amino acids. As DNA, the CDR3 is TGTGCCAGCAAAATAGGGGGCACAGATACGCAGTATTTT. It translates to CASKIGGTDTQYF.

This chain joins TRBV9 and TRBJ2-1; 9 bases line up with TRBD2. V shed 2 bases and J 0 bases; nucleotides not matched to a gene: 3. Looked up from germline, CDR1 is SGDLS and CDR2 is YYNGEE. The CDR3 extends over 16 amino acids. CDR3 coding DNA: TGTGCCAGCAGCGTCTCAGCGGGGGGCTCCTACAATGAGCAGTTCTTC. This encodes CASSVSAGGSYNEQFF.